These 3 T cell receptor beta chains originate from one sample sequenced in a study of T cell clonotyping in hematopoietic cell transplantation (dated by TCRdb to the early 2020s). The receptor library was made with the immunoSEQ multiplex PCR assay. Held by TCRdb, this immuneACCESS table contains in-frame sequences only and omits some clones. Under half of the omission traces to an unresolved V gene where checked; the cause of the rest is unknown. Recorded for this sample are 26,000 or so clones; approximately 94% of them occurred a single time. Approximately 1.5% of the sample goes to the ten largest clones. Sequences were obtained from peripheral blood mononuclear cells. The receptors originated from a man between 50 and 59 years old in good health. Some clones in this sample may be carry-over from other donors' samples.

J is TRBJ2-7 and V is TRBV7-6, with unresolved D. The V gene lost 0 bases and the J gene lost 4 bases, with 7 bases spanning the gap. The CDR3 loop spans 13 amino acids. Germline V lookup: CDR1 SGHVS, CDR2 FNYEAQ. CDR3 coding DNA: TGTGCCAGCAGCTTAGCGTCCGATTACGAGCAGTACTTC. It translates to CASSLASDYEQYF.

This chain links TRBV27 with TRBJ1-2; 7 positions match TRBD1. The ends lost 3 bases at V and 5 bases at J; junction bases unmatched: 3. The CDR3 runs 13 residues. CDR1 is MNHEY and CDR2 is SMNVEV in the germline V gene (reference sequence). CDR3 sequence: CASSFSGQYGYTF. The CDR3 DNA reads TGTGCCAGCAGTTTTTCGGGACAGTATGGCTACACCTTC.

This clone showed up just once. The chain links TRBV6-5 to TRBJ1-1; D call uncertain. Per the germline V gene, CDR1 is MNHEY and CDR2 is SVGAGI. The CDR3 consists of 11 residues. V lost 6 bases to trimming and J lost 2 bases, with 4 bases between them. CDR3 sequence reads: CASRFNTEAFF. Written as DNA, the CDR3 is TGTGCCAGCAGATTTAACACTGAAGCTTTCTTT.